This TCR beta chain is from a study of CD8+ T cells in alopecia areata. Across the whole study: Those patients who were treated received oral tofacitinib, which was given at 5 to 10 mg twice daily for moderate-to-severe alopecia areata.

Following extraction, RNA underwent reverse transcription to cDNA, which served as the sequencing template. Sequenced by immunoSEQ multiplex PCR; TCRdb stores in-frame clones only, minus some. Here the sample spans approximately 150,000 clones, around 87% being singletons. About this clone: Antigen specificity is unknown.

Regarding treatment: oral pan-JAK inhibitor, 5-10 mg twice daily. The CDR3 spans 13 residues. Germline V gene data show CDR1 as SQVTM and CDR2 as ANQGSEA. Study observations and caveats: Numerous clones, expanded in lesions, remained in scalp and blood during tofacitinib. Within the top 100, expanded CD8+ clones significantly decreased with tofacitinib, as did scalp clonality.

The source is a human donor with alopecia areata. This rearrangement joins TRBV29-1 to TRBJ2-5; the D gene is possibly TRBD1 (7 bases). The J call may be incorrect, as the DNA end agrees better with TRBJ2-7. The sample was CD8+ T cells sorted from blood, taken at week 4, from a patient treated with tofacitinib. CDR3 region: CSVPGGSSYEQYF. DNA for the CDR3: TGCAGCGTCCCAGGGGGGAGCTCCTACGAGCAGTACTTC.